These 29 T cell receptor beta chains originate from one sample sequenced in a study of blood T cell repertoires in COVID-19. TCRdb's table, derived via immunoSEQ multiplex PCR, lists solely in-frame clones and lacks some. The data contain around 150,000 clones, roughly 79% of them singletons. The sample consisted of peripheral blood. Receptors were obtained from a woman at least 80 years old with acute or convalescent COVID-19.

The chain combines TRBV5-1 with TRBJ2-3, with TRBD2 as a possible D gene (5 bases). Looked up from germline, CDR1 is SGHRS and CDR2 is YFSETQ. The length of the CDR3 is 13 residues. Trimming pared 6 bases from V and 4 bases from J, leaving 12 bases between. The CDR3 spells CASTQRASDTQYF. The CDR3 coding sequence is TGCGCCAGCACCCAGAGGGCATCAGATACGCAGTATTTT.

DNA for the CDR3: TGTGCCAGCAGCCAAGATCCCGGGACACCTGAATCTAACTATGGCTACACCTTC. It codes for CASSQDPGTPESNYGYTF. This sequence joins TRBV3-1 (or the pseudogene TRBV3-2) and TRBJ1-2, with a weak D call TRBD1 (6 bases). The CDR3 loop spans 18 amino acids. The V and J ends lost 0 bases and 0 bases respectively, with 17 bases between them. Germline CDR1 LGHDT, CDR2 YNNKEL (reference sequence).

The chain combines TRBV10-1 with TRBJ2-3; D is unresolved. This CDR3 comprises 12 residues. The V gene's germline CDR1 is WNHNN and CDR2 SYGVQD (reference sequence). Trimming took 5 bases from V and 8 from J, leaving 11 bases between them. CDR3 in DNA: TGCGCCAGCAGTACCGGCGGCTCTACGCAGTATTTT. Encoded protein: CASSTGGSTQYF.

The rearrangement joins TRBV6-2 or TRBV6-3 to TRBJ2-1, with D perhaps matching TRBD1 (5 bases). Germline CDR1 reads MNHEY; CDR2 reads SVGEGT. V gave up 0 bases and J gave up 7 bases, with 10 bases separating them. The CDR3 extends over 14 amino acids. The DNA for the CDR3 is TGTGCCAGCAGTTACTCGAACAGACAGAATGAGCAGTTCTTC. This encodes CASSYSNRQNEQFF.

V gene TRBV7-2 combines with J gene TRBJ2-3; 7 positions match TRBD2. This CDR3 comprises 15 residues. Germline loops: CDR1 SGHTA, CDR2 FQGNSA. Trimming took 7 bases from V and 1 from J; bases not matched to a gene: 8. The CDR3, as DNA: TGTGCCAGCACTAGTGGGGGGAGGGGCACAGATACGCAGTATTTT. Residues: CASTSGGRGTDTQYF. Filled out from reference TRBV7-2 and TRBJ2-3, the complete variable domain reads GAGVSQSPSNKVTEKGKDVELRCDPISGHTALYWYRQSLGQGLEFLIYFQGNSAPDKSGLPSDRFSAERTGGSVSTLTIQRTQQEDSAVYLCASTSGGRGTDTQYFGPGTRLTVL.

This chain joins TRBV10-1 and TRBJ2-7; possibly TRBD2 for D (6 bases). V lost 4 bases and J lost 4, with 11 bases in between. CDR1 WNHNN and CDR2 SYGVQD come from the germline V gene (reference sequence). The CDR3 extends over 13 amino acids. The CDR3 region has the DNA TGCGCCAGCAGTGTGACTAGAGGGTACGAGCAGTACTTC. Protein product: CASSVTRGYEQYF.

The chain carries TRBV20-1 and TRBJ1-3, with a possible D match to TRBD1 (5 bases). Trimming took off 3 bases at V and 4 bases at J, with 19 bases between the two ends. This CDR3 has 16 residues. Germline values: CDR1 DFQATT, CDR2 SNEGSKA (reference sequence). DNA of the CDR3: TGCAGTGCTAGTGAGTGGGGAGGGGCTGGAGGAAACACCATATATTTT. Amino acid sequence: CSASEWGGAGGNTIYF.

The chain carries TRBV19 and TRBJ1-2, with 7 bases matching TRBD1. The CDR3 is 14 amino acids. Germline CDR1 is LNHDA and CDR2 is SQIVND (reference sequence). V trimming: 4 bases; J trimming: 4 bases; junction bases outside the gene matches: 6. The CDR3 DNA is TGTGCCAGTAGTAGCCGAGAGGGGGCCTATGGCTACACCTTC. This gives the protein CASSSREGAYGYTF.

The chain uses TRBV11-3 and TRBJ2-3, with D possibly TRBD1 on 6 matching bases. Between the trimmed V and J ends, which lost 8 bases and 4 bases, there was a span of 25 bases. This CDR3 is built from 17 residues. Germline V gene lookup returns CDR1 SGHNT and CDR2 YENEEA. CDR3 sequence: CASLISQGPPWADTQYF. As DNA, the CDR3 is TGTGCCAGCCTTATATCACAGGGCCCTCCTTGGGCAGATACGCAGTATTTT.

The J gene is TRBJ2-7, the V gene TRBV30; 8 bases are a match to TRBD2. Germline V gene data show CDR1 as GTSNPN and CDR2 as SVGIG (reference sequence). The trim removed 5 bases at V and 0 bases at J, leaving 6 bases unmatched. This CDR3 has 14 amino acids. The CDR3 DNA sequence: TGTGCCTGGGTTCGGGGGGGGAGCTCCTACGAGCAGTACTTC. It translates to CAWVRGGSSYEQYF.

J is TRBJ1-6 and V is TRBV12-3 or TRBV12-4; a weak D match, TRBD1 (6 bases). This CDR3 contains 12 residues. Trimming removed 3 bases from V and 10 bases from J, with 7 bases in between. The CDR3 DNA reads as TGTGCCAGCAGTTTCAGGGGATCACCCCTCCACTTT. It specifies CASSFRGSPLHF.

J is TRBJ2-1 and V is TRBV7-2; 9 nucleotides match TRBD2. CDR1 is SGHTA and CDR2 is FQGNSA in the germline V gene. The CDR3 sequence is 14 residues long. Trimming removed 3 bases from V and 4 bases from J; junction bases left unmatched: 1. The DNA of the CDR3 is TGTGCCAGCAGCTTCACTAGCGGGTACAATGAGCAGTTCTTC. Its protein product is CASSFTSGYNEQFF.

This chain uses TRBV14 with TRBJ1-1; 7 positions agree with TRBD1. This CDR3 region has 15 residues. The V gene's germline CDR1 is SGHDN and CDR2 FVKESK. With 0 bases clipped from V and 1 base from J, the junction kept 2 bases outside the gene matches. The CDR3 nucleotides are TGTGCCAGCAGCCAAGATCGGACAGGGAACACTGAAGCTTTCTTT. Residues: CASSQDRTGNTEAFF.

The rearrangement joins TRBV7-8 to TRBJ2-1; 9 positions agree with TRBD2. CDR1 and CDR2 from the germline V gene are SGHVS and FQNEAQ. Losses at the gene ends were 3 bases for V and 4 bases for J; bases not matched to a gene: 4. CDR3 length equals 15 residues. This chain's CDR3 is CASSFRAGGYNEQFF. The CDR3 nucleotides are TGTGCCAGCAGCTTTAGAGCGGGGGGATACAATGAGCAGTTCTTC. The full variable domain, with the rest looked up from reference TRBV7-8 and TRBJ2-1, is GAGVSQSPRYKVAKRGQDVALRCDPISGHVSLFWYQQALGQGPEFLTYFQNEAQLDKSGLPSDRFFAERPEGSVSTLKIQRTQQEDSAVYLCASSFRAGGYNEQFFGPGTRLTVL.

The V and J genes are TRBV4-1 and TRBJ2-1; D is possibly TRBD2 (6 bases). V lost 3 bases and J lost 0, with 21 bases in between. The CDR3 consists of 19 residues. The germline V gene has CDR1 MGHRA and CDR2 YSYEKL. CDR3 protein: CASSQVAALAGSSYNEQFF. For the CDR3, the DNA is TGCGCCAGCAGCCAGGTTGCGGCCCTAGCCGGGAGCTCCTACAATGAGCAGTTCTTC.

V usage is TRBV19 and J usage is TRBJ1-5; maybe TRBD1 (5 bases). The germline V and J ends were trimmed by 2 bases and 1 base, with 15 bases remaining between them. The CDR3 runs to 17 residues. Germline V gene sequence: CDR1 LNHDA, CDR2 SQIVND (reference sequence). As DNA, the CDR3 is TGTGCCAGTAGTATACCGGGGGGGACGGACAGCAATCAGCCCCAGCATTTT. Encoded protein: CASSIPGGTDSNQPQHF.

V gene TRBV7-8 combines with J gene TRBJ1-1; D remains unclear. Trimming took off 7 bases at V and 0 bases at J, with 9 bases between the two ends. The germline CDR1 and CDR2 sequences are SGHVS and FQNEAQ. This CDR3 has 13 residues. This chain's CDR3 is CASIREVNTEAFF. CDR3 nucleotides: TGTGCCAGCATAAGGGAGGTGAACACTGAAGCTTTCTTT.

CDR3 loop: CASSYSGGTGELFF. The DNA for the CDR3 is TGTGCCAGCAGTTATTCCGGGGGCACCGGGGAGCTGTTTTTT. V usage is TRBV6-6 and J usage is TRBJ2-2, with D perhaps matching TRBD2 (6 bases). V lost 3 bases and J 4 bases, leaving 9 bases between the germline ends. CDR3 size: 14 residues. Germline V CDR1 and CDR2: MNHNY, SVGAGI (reference sequence).

The CDR3 coding sequence is TGTGCCATCAGTGAGTCAGAACAGGGGACCTACGAGCAGTACTTC. The encoded protein is CAISESEQGTYEQYF. This chain links TRBV10-3 with TRBJ2-7; 7 bases are a match to TRBD1. There are 15 residues in the CDR3. Looked up from germline, CDR1 is ENHRY and CDR2 is SYGVKD. After removal of 0 bases from V and 2 bases from J, the junction contained 4 bases not matched to a gene.

The genes are TRBV5-5 and TRBJ2-3, with 7 positions matching TRBD2. This CDR3 has 14 amino acids. The V gene's germline CDR1 is SGHKS and CDR2 YYEKEE (reference sequence). V shed 0 bases, J shed 3 bases, and the junction held 1 base outside the gene matches. The CDR3 DNA reads as TGTGCCAGCAGCTTGGACGGGGGGACAGATACGCAGTATTTT. It translates to CASSLDGGTDTQYF.

The chain has TRBV15 and TRBJ2-2; D unclear. The CDR3 contains 13 residues. The V end lost 4 bases, the J end lost 7 bases, and 10 bases lay between the germline ends. The germline V gene encodes CDR1 LNHNV and CDR2 YYDKDF (reference sequence). The CDR3 here is CATSTRQHGELFF. CDR3 in DNA: TGTGCCACCAGCACGAGACAACACGGGGAGCTGTTTTTT.

V gene TRBV18 combines with J gene TRBJ2-3; 7 nucleotides align to TRBD2. The J segment lost 2 bases and the V segment lost 7 bases, leaving 6 bases of the junction unmatched. CDR3 length equals 14 residues. Germline V gene lookup returns CDR1 KGHSH and CDR2 LQKENI. The CDR3 here is CASWSSGPTDTQYF. DNA for the CDR3: TGTGCCAGCTGGTCTAGCGGCCCCACAGATACGCAGTATTTT.

The chain has TRBV4-2 and TRBJ1-6; 10 bases line up with TRBD1. CDR3 length equals 17 residues. The V gene end was trimmed by 3 bases and the J gene end by 8 bases; junction bases not matched to a gene: 10. CDR1 LGHNA and CDR2 YNFKEQ come from the germline V gene. Here the CDR3 reads CASSQYTPGQGYSPLHF. For the CDR3, the DNA is TGTGCCAGCAGCCAGTATACACCGGGACAGGGGTATTCACCCCTCCACTTT.

The J gene is TRBJ2-1, the V gene TRBV7-6; TRBD1 matches at 7 bases. The CDR3 consists of 15 residues. The J segment lost 9 bases and the V segment lost 4 bases, leaving 12 bases of the junction unmatched. CDR1 is SGHVS and CDR2 is FNYEAQ in the germline V gene. The CDR3, as DNA: TGTGCCAGCAGCTCCGATGGGACAGCCTGGAGTGAGCAGTTCTTC. Residues: CASSSDGTAWSEQFF.

A word on this clone: Relative to the germline gene, one junction end is altered; a read error may explain this. CDR3 DNA sequence: TGCGCCAGCAGCTTTACCGGGACAGGGGGCGGCCGATTGGACTTC. It translates to CASSFTGTGGGRLDF. The chain recombines TRBV4-1 with TRBJ2-5; 12 bases match TRBD1. The CDR3 extends over 15 amino acids. The germline V gene encodes CDR1 MGHRA and CDR2 YSYEKL.

The genes are TRBV3-1 (or the pseudogene TRBV3-2) and TRBJ2-7, with 11 positions matching TRBD2. Germline V gene lookup returns CDR1 LGHDT and CDR2 YNNKEL (reference sequence). After removal of 4 bases from V and 0 bases from J, the junction contained 8 bases not matched to a gene. This CDR3 region has 17 residues. CDR3 in amino acids: CASSLTGTSGSSYEQYF. The CDR3 nucleotides are TGTGCCAGCAGCCTAACAGGGACTAGCGGTTCCTCCTACGAGCAGTACTTC.

V is TRBV19 and J is TRBJ2-1; 11 bases agree with TRBD2. In germline, CDR1 is LNHDA, CDR2 SQIVND (reference sequence). With 4 bases clipped from V and 4 bases from J, the junction kept 12 bases outside the gene matches. This CDR3 has 18 amino acids. In DNA, the CDR3 is TGTGCCAGTAGTAGGGCTCAGACTAGCGGGATCCATTACAATGAGCAGTTCTTC. This translates into CASSRAQTSGIHYNEQFF. Filled out from reference TRBV19 and TRBJ2-1, the complete variable domain reads DGGITQSPKYLFRKEGQNVTLSCEQNLNHDAMYWYRQDPGQGLRLIYYSQIVNDFQKGDIAEGYSVSREKKESFPLTVTSAQKNPTAFYLCASSRAQTSGIHYNEQFFGPGTRLTVL.

V is TRBV2 and J is TRBJ1-5, with 9 bases matching TRBD1. V dropped 6 bases and J dropped 2; count of bases not matched to a gene: 11. Looked up from germline, CDR1 is SNHLY and CDR2 is FYNNEI. This CDR3 contains 17 residues. The DNA of the CDR3 is TGTGCCAGCAGCTCGAGGACAGGGGTTTTGGGCAATCAGCCCCAGCATTTT. Encoded protein: CASSSRTGVLGNQPQHF.

V and J are TRBV3-1 (or the pseudogene TRBV3-2) and TRBJ2-5; 11 bases align to TRBD2. The CDR3 totals 18 residues. V lost 0 bases, J lost 3 bases, and 9 bases stayed unmatched. Germline lookup yields CDR1 LGHDT and CDR2 YNNKEL (reference sequence). CDR3 residues: CASSQEVVAGGLKETQYF. The CDR3 nucleotides are TGTGCCAGCAGCCAAGAGGTCGTAGCGGGAGGGCTTAAAGAGACCCAGTACTTC.